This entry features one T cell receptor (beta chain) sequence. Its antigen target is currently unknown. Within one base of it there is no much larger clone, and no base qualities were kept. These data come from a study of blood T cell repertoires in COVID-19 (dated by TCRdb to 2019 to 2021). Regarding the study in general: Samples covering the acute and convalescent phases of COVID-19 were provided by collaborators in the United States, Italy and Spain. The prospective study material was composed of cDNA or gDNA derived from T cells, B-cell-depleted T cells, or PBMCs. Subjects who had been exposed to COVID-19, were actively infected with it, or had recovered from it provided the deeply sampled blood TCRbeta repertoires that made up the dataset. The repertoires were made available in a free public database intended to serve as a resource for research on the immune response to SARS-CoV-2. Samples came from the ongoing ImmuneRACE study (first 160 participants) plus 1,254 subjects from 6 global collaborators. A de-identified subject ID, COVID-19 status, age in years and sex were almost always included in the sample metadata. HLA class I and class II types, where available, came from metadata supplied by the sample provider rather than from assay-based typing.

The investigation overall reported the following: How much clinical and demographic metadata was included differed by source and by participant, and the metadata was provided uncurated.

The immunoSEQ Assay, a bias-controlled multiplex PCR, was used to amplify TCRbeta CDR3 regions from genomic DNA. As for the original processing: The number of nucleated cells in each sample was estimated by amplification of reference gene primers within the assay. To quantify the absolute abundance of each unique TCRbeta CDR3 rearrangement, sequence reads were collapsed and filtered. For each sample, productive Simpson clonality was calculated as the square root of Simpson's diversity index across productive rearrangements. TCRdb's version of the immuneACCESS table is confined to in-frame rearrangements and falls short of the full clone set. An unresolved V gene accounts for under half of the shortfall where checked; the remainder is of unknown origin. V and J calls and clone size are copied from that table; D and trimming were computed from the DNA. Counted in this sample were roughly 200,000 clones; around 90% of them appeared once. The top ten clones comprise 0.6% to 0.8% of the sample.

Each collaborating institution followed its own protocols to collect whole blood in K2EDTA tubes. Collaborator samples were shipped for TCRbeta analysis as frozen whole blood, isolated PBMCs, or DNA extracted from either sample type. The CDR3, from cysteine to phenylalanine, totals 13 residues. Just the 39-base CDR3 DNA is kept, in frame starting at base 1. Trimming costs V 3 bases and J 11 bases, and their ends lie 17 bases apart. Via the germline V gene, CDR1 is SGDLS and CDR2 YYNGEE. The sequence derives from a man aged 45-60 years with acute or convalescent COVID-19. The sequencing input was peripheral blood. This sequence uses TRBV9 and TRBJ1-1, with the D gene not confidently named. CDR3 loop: CASSGRLGREAFF. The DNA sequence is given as TGTGCCAGCAGCGGACGACTTGGTCGAGAGGCTTTCTTT.